This TCR beta chain is drawn from a study of blood T cell repertoires in COVID-19. Original processing methods: How many nucleated cells were present was estimated from reference gene primer amplification. Produced via immunoSEQ multiplex PCR; TCRdb's table is partial and in-frame only. V and J calls and clone size come straight from that table; D and trimming were deduced from the DNA. The sample has roughly 200,000 clones; roughly 76% are singletons. The sequencing input was peripheral blood. This TCR was recovered from a woman aged 45-60 years with active or convalescent COVID-19.

The CDR3 here is CASSLRNYGYTF. DNA for the CDR3: TGTGCCAGCAGTTTGCGGAACTATGGCTACACCTTC. The chain combines TRBV28 with TRBJ1-2, with D uncertain. V was clipped by 3 bases and J by 2 bases, with 4 bases between them. The CDR3 covers 12 residues. Germline CDR1 is MDHEN and CDR2 is SYDVKM.